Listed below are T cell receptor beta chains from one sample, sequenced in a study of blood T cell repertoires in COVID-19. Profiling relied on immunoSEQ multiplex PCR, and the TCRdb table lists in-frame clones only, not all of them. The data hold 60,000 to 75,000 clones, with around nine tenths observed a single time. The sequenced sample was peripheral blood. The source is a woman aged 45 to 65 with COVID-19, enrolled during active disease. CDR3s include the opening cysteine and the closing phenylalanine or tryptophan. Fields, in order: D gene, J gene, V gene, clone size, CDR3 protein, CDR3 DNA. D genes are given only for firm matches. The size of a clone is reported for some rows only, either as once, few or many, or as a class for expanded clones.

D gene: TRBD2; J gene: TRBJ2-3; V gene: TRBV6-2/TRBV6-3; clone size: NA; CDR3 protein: CASSPSGSPPDTQYF; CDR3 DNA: TGTGCCAGCAGCCCTAGCGGGTCGCCCCCAGATACGCAGTATTTT
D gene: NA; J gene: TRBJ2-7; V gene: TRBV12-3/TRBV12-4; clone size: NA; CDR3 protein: CASSLGFLYEQYF; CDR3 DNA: TGTGCCAGCAGCCTCGGGTTTCTTTACGAGCAGTACTTC
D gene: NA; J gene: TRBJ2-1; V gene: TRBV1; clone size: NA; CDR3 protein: CTSSQETKGGQYNEQFF; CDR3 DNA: TGCACCAGCAGCCAAGAGACCAAAGGGGGTCAGTACAATGAGCAGTTCTTC
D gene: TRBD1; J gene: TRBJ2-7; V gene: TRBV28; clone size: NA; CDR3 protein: CASSSRDRVWRTYEQYF; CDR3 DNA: TGTGCCAGCAGTTCCCGGGACAGGGTATGGAGGACCTACGAGCAGTACTTC
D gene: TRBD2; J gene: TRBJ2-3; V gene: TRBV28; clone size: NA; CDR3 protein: CASTAGSGTDTQYF; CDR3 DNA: TGTGCCAGCACAGCGGGGTCTGGCACAGATACGCAGTATTTT
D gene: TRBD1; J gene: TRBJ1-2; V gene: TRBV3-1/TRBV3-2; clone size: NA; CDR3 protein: CASSQGQGAVYGYTF; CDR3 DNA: TGTGCCAGCAGCCAGGGACAGGGGGCTGTCTATGGCTACACCTTC
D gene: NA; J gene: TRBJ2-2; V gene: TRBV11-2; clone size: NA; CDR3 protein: CASSLLREAAGELFF; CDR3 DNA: TGTGCCAGCAGCTTGTTACGGGAAGCGGCCGGGGAGCTGTTTTTT
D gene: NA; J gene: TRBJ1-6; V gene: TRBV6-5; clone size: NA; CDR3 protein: CASSYSKRPGHSPLHF; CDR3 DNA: TGTGCCAGCAGTTACTCAAAACGCCCTGGGCATTCACCCCTCCACTTT
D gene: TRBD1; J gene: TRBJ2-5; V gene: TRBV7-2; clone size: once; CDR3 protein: CASSFTITGTGQETQYF; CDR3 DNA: TGTGCCAGCAGCTTTACTATCACCGGGACAGGCCAAGAGACCCAGTACTTC
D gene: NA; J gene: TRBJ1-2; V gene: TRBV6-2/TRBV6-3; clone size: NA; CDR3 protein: CASSWGQTTGGYTF; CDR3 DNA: TGTGCCAGCAGTTGGGGGCAGACAACGGGGGGCTACACCTTC
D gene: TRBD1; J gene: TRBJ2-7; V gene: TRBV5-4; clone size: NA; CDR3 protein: CASSPPGQKLYEQYF; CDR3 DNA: TGTGCCAGCAGTCCCCCGGGACAGAAACTCTACGAGCAGTACTTC
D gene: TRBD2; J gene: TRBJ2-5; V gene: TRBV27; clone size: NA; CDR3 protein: CASSPVGGGETQYF; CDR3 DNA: TGTGCCAGCAGTCCGGTGGGGGGAGGGGAGACCCAGTACTTC